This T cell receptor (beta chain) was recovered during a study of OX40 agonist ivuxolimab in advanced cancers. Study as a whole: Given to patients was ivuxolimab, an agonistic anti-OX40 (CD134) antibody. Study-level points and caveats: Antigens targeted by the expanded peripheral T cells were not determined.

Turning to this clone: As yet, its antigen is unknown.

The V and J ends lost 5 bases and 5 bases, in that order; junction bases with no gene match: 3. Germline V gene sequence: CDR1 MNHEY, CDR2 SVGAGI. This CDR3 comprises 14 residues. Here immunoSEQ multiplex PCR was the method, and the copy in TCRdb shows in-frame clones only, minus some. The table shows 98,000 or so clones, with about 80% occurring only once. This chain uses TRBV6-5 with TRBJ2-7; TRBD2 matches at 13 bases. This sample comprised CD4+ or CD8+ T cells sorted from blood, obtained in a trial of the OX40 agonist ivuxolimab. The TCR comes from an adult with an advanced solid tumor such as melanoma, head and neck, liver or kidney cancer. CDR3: CASSTSGRVDEQYF. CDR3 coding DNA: TGTGCCAGCAGTACTAGCGGGAGGGTCGACGAGCAGTACTTC.